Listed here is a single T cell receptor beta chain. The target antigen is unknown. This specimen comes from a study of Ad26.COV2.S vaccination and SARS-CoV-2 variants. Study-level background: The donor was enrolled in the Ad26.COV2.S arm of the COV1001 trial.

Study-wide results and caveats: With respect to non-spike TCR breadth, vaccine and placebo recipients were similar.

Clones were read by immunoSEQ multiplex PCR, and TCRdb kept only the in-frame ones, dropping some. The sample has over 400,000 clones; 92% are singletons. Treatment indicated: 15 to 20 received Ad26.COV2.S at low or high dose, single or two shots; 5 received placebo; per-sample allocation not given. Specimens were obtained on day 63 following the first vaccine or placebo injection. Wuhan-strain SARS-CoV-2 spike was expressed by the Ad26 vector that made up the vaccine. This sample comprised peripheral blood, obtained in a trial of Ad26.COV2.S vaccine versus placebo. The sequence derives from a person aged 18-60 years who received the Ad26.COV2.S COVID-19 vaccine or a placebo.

CDR3 bases: TGTGCCAGCAGTTTACAGCTACCAGGCTCCTACGAGCAGTACTTC. The encoded protein is CASSLQLPGSYEQYF. The chain is built from TRBV28 and TRBJ2-7; D is uncertain. CDR1 and CDR2 from the germline V gene are MDHEN and SYDVKM. This CDR3 is 15 amino acids long. With 2 bases removed from V and 0 bases from J, the gap between germline ends came to 11 bases.